Below are 26 T cell receptor beta chains sequenced from a single sample in a study of CD8 T cells in ankylosing spondylitis. TCRdb re-called the 5' RACE reads with MiXCR, one entry per CDR3 protein. The data show under 200,000 distinct CDR3 sequences, just over 9.5% seen once. The specimen sequenced was blood, either unsorted or a sorted T cell fraction (not recorded which). Source of these receptors: a female donor with ankylosing spondylitis or in good health (not recorded which).

This clonotype was detected ten times or more. The genes are TRBV20-1 and TRBJ2-3; a weak D match, TRBD1 (6 bases). V was clipped by 1 base and J by 3 bases, with 8 bases between them. Germline assignment: CDR1 DFQATT and CDR2 SNEGSKA (reference sequence). This CDR3 has 13 amino acids. DNA for the CDR3: TGCAGTGCTAGAGCCGGGACAACAGATACGCAGTATTTT. This translates into CSARAGTTDTQYF.

The chain joins TRBV29-1 to TRBJ2-1, with D maybe TRBD2 (6 bases). This CDR3 comprises 13 residues. The germline V gene has CDR1 SQVTM and CDR2 ANQGSEA. V shed 5 bases and J shed 7 bases, with 15 bases lying between them. The CDR3 spells CSVWLASVNEQFF. In nucleotides, the CDR3 is TGCAGCGTTTGGCTAGCGTCGGTAAATGAGCAGTTCTTC.

This clonotype was detected only a few times. The chain recombines TRBV4-3 with TRBJ1-5; D gene unclear. Germline V gives CDR1 LGHNA, CDR2 YSLEER. V gave up 10 bases and J gave up 2 bases, with 12 bases separating them. The CDR3 sequence is 13 residues long. CDR3 region: CAIRLTGNQPQHF. CDR3 nucleotides: TGCGCCATCCGACTCACGGGCAATCAGCCCCAGCATTTT.

In this sample, this clonotype turned up a few times. The chain is built from TRBV5-1 and TRBJ1-1, with D perhaps matching TRBD1 (5 bases). The V end lost 10 bases, the J end lost 7 bases, and 20 bases lay between the germline ends. The CDR3 is 13 amino acids. Looked up from germline, CDR1 is SGHRS and CDR2 is YFSETQ. The CDR3 coding sequence is TGCGCCGCCCAGCCCAGGTTGACAGATGAAGCTTTCTTT. Its protein product is CAAQPRLTDEAFF.

This clonotype was observed a handful of times. The rearrangement links TRBV2 to TRBJ1-2; D may be TRBD1 (6 bases). V dropped 7 bases and J dropped 4 bases, with 19 bases sitting between them. The CDR3 runs 15 residues. The germline gives CDR1 SNHLY, CDR2 FYNNEI. This CDR3 reads CASTGGSLNTYGYTF. Here the CDR3 DNA reads TGTGCCAGCACCGGGGGCAGCCTGAATACCTATGGCTACACCTTC.

In this sample, this clonotype turned up a few times. V and J are TRBV3-1 and TRBJ2-5; D unresolved. From germline, CDR1 is LGHDT and CDR2 YNNKEL (reference sequence). The length of the CDR3 is 16 residues. V was cut by 4 bases and J by 0 bases, with 15 bases left in between. CDR3 protein: CASSPPTDGYQETQYF. For the CDR3, the DNA is TGTGCCAGCAGCCCCCCCACGGACGGTTACCAAGAGACCCAGTACTTC.

This chain joins TRBV27 and TRBJ2-1; 12 nucleotides align to TRBD1. Per the germline V gene, CDR1 is MNHEY and CDR2 is SMNVEV (reference sequence). The trim removed 5 bases at V and 1 base at J, leaving 3 bases unmatched. CDR3 length equals 16 residues. The CDR3 spells CASSGTGGISYNEQFF. In nucleotides, the CDR3 is TGTGCCAGCAGTGGGACAGGGGGCATATCCTACAATGAGCAGTTCTTC.

In this sample, this clonotype turned up many times. V gene TRBV4-3 combines with J gene TRBJ2-3; 9 bases match TRBD2. This CDR3 spans 17 amino acids. CDR1 LGHNA and CDR2 YSLEER come from the germline V gene. Losses at the gene ends were 0 bases for V and 4 bases for J; bases not matched to a gene: 8. CDR3 nucleotide sequence: TGCGCCAGCAGCCAAGATCGGGCTAGCGGGAACTCAGATACGCAGTATTTT. It is translated as CASSQDRASGNSDTQYF.

This clonotype was seen a few times. The chain links TRBV4-1 to TRBJ1-4; a possible D gene is TRBD1 (5 bases). The V gene lost 4 bases and the J gene lost 8 bases, with 11 bases spanning the gap. CDR3 length equals 13 residues. The germline gives CDR1 MGHRA, CDR2 YSYEKL. CDR3 nucleotides: TGCGCCAGCAGCCCATTGGGACGGGAAAAACTGTTTTTT. Its protein is CASSPLGREKLFF.

This clonotype was seen a handful of times. The rearrangement uses TRBV24-1 and TRBJ2-1, with D unclear. Germline loops: CDR1 KGHDR, CDR2 SFDVKD. CDR3 length: 13 residues. The germline V and J ends were trimmed by 3 bases and 3 bases, with 5 bases remaining between them. The CDR3 protein is CATSDKDYNEQFF. CDR3 coding DNA: TGTGCCACCAGTGATAAAGACTACAATGAGCAGTTCTTC.

This clonotype was counted ten times or more. The genes are TRBV15 and TRBJ2-7, with D uncertain. This CDR3 contains 12 residues. The V end lost 5 bases, the J end lost 0 bases, and 5 bases lay between the germline ends. The germline V gene encodes CDR1 LNHNV and CDR2 YYDKDF (reference sequence). The CDR3 region is CATSSDSYEQYF. The CDR3, as DNA: TGTGCCACCAGCTCCGACTCCTACGAGCAGTACTTC.

This clonotype occurred a few times. The chain uses TRBV19 and TRBJ2-1, with 9 bases identical to TRBD2. V was pared by 2 bases and J by 7 bases, with 3 bases of the junction left unmatched. From germline, CDR1 is LNHDA and CDR2 SQIVND (reference sequence). CDR3 length equals 14 residues. As DNA, the CDR3 is TGTGCCAGTAGTATACTAGCGGGACATAATGAGCAGTTCTTC. Protein: CASSILAGHNEQFF.

V is TRBV6-1 and J is TRBJ2-5, with TRBD1 matching 8 bases. CDR1 and CDR2 (germline): MNHNS, SASEGT. CDR3 length equals 13 residues. V dropped 6 bases and J dropped 5; count of bases not matched to a gene: 5. This CDR3 reads CASRTDRVETQYF. The CDR3 coding sequence is TGTGCCAGCAGAACGGACAGGGTCGAGACCCAGTACTTC.

This clonotype was counted many times. V usage is TRBV4-3 and J usage is TRBJ2-1, with 10 bases aligning to TRBD2. CDR1 LGHNA and CDR2 YSLEER come from the germline V gene. Losses at the gene ends were 1 base for V and 0 bases for J; bases not matched to a gene: 3. The CDR3 spans 17 residues. DNA of the CDR3: TGCGCCAGCAGCCAAGGGACTAGCGGAAGCTCCTACAATGAGCAGTTCTTC. It translates to CASSQGTSGSSYNEQFF.

CDR3 in amino acids: CASSQGRTGKVNEQFF. The CDR3 DNA reads as TGCGCCAGCAGCCAGGGCAGGACAGGGAAAGTCAATGAGCAGTTCTTC. The chain uses TRBV4-1 and TRBJ2-1; 8 nucleotides line up with TRBD1. V shed 3 bases, J shed 6 bases, and the junction held 10 bases outside the gene matches. The germline V gene has CDR1 MGHRA and CDR2 YSYEKL. The CDR3 extends over 16 amino acids.

This clonotype was counted a few times. V usage is TRBV29-1 and J usage is TRBJ2-3, with TRBD1 matching over 8 bases. CDR3 length: 16 residues. The V and J ends lost 6 bases and 0 bases, in that order; junction bases with no gene match: 11. Germline V gene data show CDR1 as SQVTM and CDR2 as ANQGSEA. The CDR3 DNA reads TGCAGCGTGTTGGCGACAGGGGACTCTAGCACAGATACGCAGTATTTT. This codes for CSVLATGDSSTDTQYF.

This clonotype was recorded many times. The rearrangement links TRBV20-1 to TRBJ2-7; maybe TRBD2 (5 bases). Germline assignment: CDR1 DFQATT and CDR2 SNEGSKA (reference sequence). V was shortened by 0 bases and J by 4 bases, with 13 bases between the two germline ends. The CDR3 has 14 amino acids. The CDR3 loop reads CSARDSGKGYEQYF. CDR3 coding DNA: TGCAGTGCTAGAGATTCGGGGAAGGGATACGAGCAGTACTTC.

This clonotype occurred many times. This chain joins TRBV28 and TRBJ2-3, with 7 bases fitting TRBD2. Germline CDR1 and CDR2: MDHEN and SYDVKM. Losses at the gene ends were 6 bases for V and 4 bases for J; bases not matched to a gene: 7. The CDR3 has 14 amino acids. CDR3: CASRLGEGPDTQYF. CDR3 coding DNA: TGTGCCAGCAGGCTTGGGGAGGGACCAGATACGCAGTATTTT.

The sample holds a few counts of this clonotype. V usage is TRBV7-8 and J usage is TRBJ2-7, with D perhaps assigned TRBD1 or TRBD2 (6 bases each). The CDR3 consists of 17 residues. V lost 2 bases, J lost 2 bases, and 19 bases lay in between. Looked up from germline, CDR1 is SGHVS and CDR2 is FQNEAQ. This CDR3 reads CASSLLGGADGTYEQYF. As DNA, the CDR3 is TGTGCCAGCAGCTTACTGGGGGGCGCGGACGGGACCTACGAGCAGTACTTC.

This clonotype came up many times. The rearrangement joins TRBV9 to TRBJ1-1; D ambiguous. V gave up 0 bases and J gave up 4 bases, with 10 bases separating them. CDR3 length equals 14 residues. Germline lookup yields CDR1 SGDLS and CDR2 YYNGEE. DNA of the CDR3: TGTGCCAGCAGCGTAGAGTTTGCGGGCACTGAAGCTTTCTTT. This gives the protein CASSVEFAGTEAFF.

The chain links TRBV7-3 to TRBJ1-1; weak D call: TRBD1 (5 bases). The germline V and J ends were trimmed by 2 bases and 4 bases, with 11 bases remaining between them. Germline V CDR1 and CDR2: SGHTA, FQGTGA. This CDR3 spans 14 amino acids. The CDR3 coding sequence is TGTGCCAGCAGCTTACGAGGGGTAGGCACTGAAGCTTTCTTT. Translated, it gives CASSLRGVGTEAFF.

V usage is TRBV11-1 and J usage is TRBJ2-1; TRBD1 agrees at 8 bases. Trimming took 1 base from V and 6 from J; bases not matched to a gene: 14. The germline V gene has CDR1 SGHAT and CDR2 FQDESV (reference sequence). The CDR3 is 18 residues long. This CDR3 reads CASSLVAAGGQVGNEQFF. The CDR3, as DNA: TGTGCCAGCAGCTTAGTCGCTGCAGGGGGCCAAGTTGGCAATGAGCAGTTCTTC. Full variable domain (remainder filled in from reference TRBV11-1 and TRBJ2-1): EAEVAQSPRYKITEKSQAVAFWCDPISGHATLYWYRQILGQGPELLVQFQDESVVDDSQLPKDRFSAERLKGVDSTLKIQPAELGDSAMYLCASSLVAAGGQVGNEQFFGPGTRLTVL.

The rearrangement links TRBV12-3 or TRBV12-4 to TRBJ2-5; 11 positions match TRBD1. The CDR3 extends over 16 amino acids. Trimming removed 8 bases from V and 2 bases from J; junction bases left unmatched: 10. The CDR3 DNA sequence: TGTGCCAGCTCTCCAGGGGGACAGGGGGATCAAGAGACCCAGTACTTC. Translation gives CASSPGGQGDQETQYF.

In the case of this clonotype: This could be a read error, since a much larger clone is one nucleotide away. This chain joins TRBV7-9 and TRBJ2-7, with D hard to call. CDR3 length equals 14 residues. Germline CDR1 reads SEHNR; CDR2 reads FQNEAQ (reference sequence). The CDR3 spells CASSPLGRRYEEYF. CDR3 DNA: TGTGCCAGCAGCCCGCTAGGGCGAAGGTACGAGGAGTACTTC.

This clonotype has a handful of counts. V and J are TRBV20-1 and TRBJ1-6; no definite D call. Germline V CDR1 and CDR2: DFQATT, SNEGSKA (reference sequence). CDR3 length equals 14 residues. The V and J ends lost 3 bases and 4 bases respectively, with 10 bases between them. This chain's CDR3 is CSASLDGYNSPLHF. CDR3 bases: TGCAGTGCTAGTTTGGATGGTTATAATTCACCCCTCCACTTT.

This clonotype was picked up many times. The chain combines TRBV5-6 with TRBJ2-1; TRBD1 aligns across 10 bases. The V and J ends lost 2 bases and 4 bases, in that order; junction bases with no gene match: 3. CDR1 and CDR2 from the germline V gene are SGHDT and YYEEEE. This CDR3 comprises 15 residues. The CDR3 DNA reads as TGTGCCAGCAGCTTTTGGACAGGGGGTTACAATGAGCAGTTCTTC. Encoded protein: CASSFWTGGYNEQFF. The full variable domain, in which reference TRBV5-6 and TRBJ2-1 provide the parts outside the CDR3, is DAGVTQSPTHLIKTRGQQVTLRCSPKSGHDTVSWYQQALGQGPQFIFQYYEEEERQRGNFPDRFSGHQFPNYSSELNVNALLLGDSALYLCASSFWTGGYNEQFFGPGTRLTVL.